This record looks at one T cell receptor (beta chain) sequence and its context. V shed 6 bases, J shed 4 bases, and the junction held 12 bases outside the gene matches. The CDR3 is 16 residues long. Per germline, CDR1 MNHNY and CDR2 SVGAGI (reference sequence). The entry originates in a study of blood T cell repertoires in COVID-19. Across the whole study: T cells, B-cell-depleted T cells, or PBMCs provided the cDNA or gDNA that served as material.

Patients from Seattle were sampled longitudinally, starting during active infection. Under the authors' procedure: Nucleated cell number was recorded as an estimate derived from reference gene primer amplification. Clones were read by immunoSEQ multiplex PCR, and TCRdb kept only the in-frame ones, dropping some. For V, J and clone size, that table is used; D and trimming come from the DNA. The data contain about 260,000 clones, 80% to 95% of them seen just once; the ten biggest clones take up about 2.5%. The sequence came from a person aged 18 to 30 with COVID-19, enrolled during active disease. Specimen: peripheral blood. The V and J genes are TRBV6-6 and TRBJ2-1; 7 bases fit TRBD1. DNA of the CDR3: TGTGCCAGCAGAAATCAACCGGGACAGCTTTACAATGAGCAGTTCTTC. Translation: CASRNQPGQLYNEQFF.